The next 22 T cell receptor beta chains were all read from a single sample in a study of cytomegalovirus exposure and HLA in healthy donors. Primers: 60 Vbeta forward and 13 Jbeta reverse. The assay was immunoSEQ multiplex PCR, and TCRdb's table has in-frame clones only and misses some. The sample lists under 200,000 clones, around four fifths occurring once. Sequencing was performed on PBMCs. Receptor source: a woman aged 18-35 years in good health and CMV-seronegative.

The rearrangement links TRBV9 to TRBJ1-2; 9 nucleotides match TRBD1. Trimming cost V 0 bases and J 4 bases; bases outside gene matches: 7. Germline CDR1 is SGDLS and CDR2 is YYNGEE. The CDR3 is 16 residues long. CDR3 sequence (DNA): TGTGCCAGCAGCGTAGGAGACAGGGGGGTTCGCTATGGCTACACCTTC. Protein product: CASSVGDRGVRYGYTF.

The CDR3 region has the DNA TGTGCCAGCAGCACCCTCGGTGGGACAGGGGGGGAGACCCAGTACTTC. Protein product: CASSTLGGTGGETQYF. This chain connects TRBV9 to TRBJ2-5, with 11 bases matching TRBD1. The V and J ends lost 4 bases and 5 bases, in that order; junction bases with no gene match: 10. Germline V gives CDR1 SGDLS, CDR2 YYNGEE. This CDR3 is built from 16 residues. Full variable domain (missing parts from reference TRBV9 and TRBJ2-5): DSGVTQTPKHLITATGQRVTLRCSPRSGDLSVYWYQQSLDQGLQFLIQYYNGEERAKGNILERFSAQQFPDLHSELNLSSLELGDSALYFCASSTLGGTGGETQYFGPGTRLLVL.

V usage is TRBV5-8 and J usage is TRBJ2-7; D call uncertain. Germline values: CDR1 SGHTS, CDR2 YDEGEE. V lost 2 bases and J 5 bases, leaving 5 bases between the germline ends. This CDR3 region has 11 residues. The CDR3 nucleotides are TGTGCCAGCAGCTTATCCGACGAGCAGTACTTC. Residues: CASSLSDEQYF.

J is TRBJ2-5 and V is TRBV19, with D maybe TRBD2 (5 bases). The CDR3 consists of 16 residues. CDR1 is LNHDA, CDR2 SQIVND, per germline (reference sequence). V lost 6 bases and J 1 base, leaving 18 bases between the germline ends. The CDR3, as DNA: TGTGCCAGTAGCTTGAGTGGACTTCGATCCCAAGAGACCCAGTACTTC. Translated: CASSLSGLRSQETQYF.

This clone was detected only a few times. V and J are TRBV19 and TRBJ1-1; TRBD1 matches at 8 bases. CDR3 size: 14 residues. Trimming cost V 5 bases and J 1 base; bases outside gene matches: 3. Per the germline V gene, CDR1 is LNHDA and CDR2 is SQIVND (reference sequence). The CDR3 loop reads CASSSGQGNTEAFF. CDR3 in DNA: TGTGCCAGTAGTTCCGGACAGGGGAACACTGAAGCTTTCTTT.

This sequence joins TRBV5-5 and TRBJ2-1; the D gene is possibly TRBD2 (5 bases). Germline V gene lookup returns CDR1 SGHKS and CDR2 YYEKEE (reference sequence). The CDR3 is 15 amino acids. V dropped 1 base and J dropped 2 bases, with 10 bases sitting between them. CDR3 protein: CASSLRVRAYNEQFF. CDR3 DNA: TGTGCCAGCAGCTTGCGGGTGCGGGCCTACAATGAGCAGTTCTTC.

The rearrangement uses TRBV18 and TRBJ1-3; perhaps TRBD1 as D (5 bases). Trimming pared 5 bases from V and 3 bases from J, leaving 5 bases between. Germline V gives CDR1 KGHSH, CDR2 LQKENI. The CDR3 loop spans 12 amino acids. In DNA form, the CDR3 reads TGTGCCAGCTCAGACAGTGGAAACACCATATATTTT. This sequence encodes CASSDSGNTIYF.

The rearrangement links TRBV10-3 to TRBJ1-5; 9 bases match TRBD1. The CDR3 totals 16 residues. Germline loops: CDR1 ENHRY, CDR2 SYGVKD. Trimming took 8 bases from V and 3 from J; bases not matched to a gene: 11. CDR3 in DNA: TGTGCCATCGGGAGTACCGGGACAGGGAACAATCAGCCCCAGCATTTT. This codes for CAIGSTGTGNNQPQHF.

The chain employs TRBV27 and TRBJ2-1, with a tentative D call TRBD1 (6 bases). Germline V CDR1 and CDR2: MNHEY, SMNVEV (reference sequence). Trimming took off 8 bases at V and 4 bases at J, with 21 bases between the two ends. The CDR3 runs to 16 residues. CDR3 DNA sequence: TGTGCCAGCCTCCCGTGGAACCGGGACAAATACAATGAGCAGTTCTTC. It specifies CASLPWNRDKYNEQFF.

CDR3 nucleotides: TGTGCCAGCAGTCAAGGGAGAACCGGGGAGCTGTTTTTT. Translating it yields CASSQGRTGELFF. The rearrangement uses TRBV27 and TRBJ2-2; tentatively, D is TRBD2 (5 bases). V dropped 5 bases and J dropped 5 bases, with 9 bases sitting between them. The CDR3 sequence is 13 residues long. Germline lookup yields CDR1 MNHEY and CDR2 SMNVEV (reference sequence).

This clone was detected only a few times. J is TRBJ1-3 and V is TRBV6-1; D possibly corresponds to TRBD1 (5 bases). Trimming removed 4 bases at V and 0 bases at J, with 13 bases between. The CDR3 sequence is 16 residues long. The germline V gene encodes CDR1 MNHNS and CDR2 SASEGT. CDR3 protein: CASSVRGTRSGNTIYF. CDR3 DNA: TGTGCCAGCAGTGTCCGCGGGACCCGCTCTGGAAACACCATATATTTT.

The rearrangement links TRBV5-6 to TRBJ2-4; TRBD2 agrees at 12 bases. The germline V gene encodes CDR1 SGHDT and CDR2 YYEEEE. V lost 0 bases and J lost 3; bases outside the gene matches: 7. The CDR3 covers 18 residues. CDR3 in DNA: TGTGCCAGCAGCTTGGGACTAGCGGGAGTACAGGACAAAAACATTCAGTACTTC. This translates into CASSLGLAGVQDKNIQYF.

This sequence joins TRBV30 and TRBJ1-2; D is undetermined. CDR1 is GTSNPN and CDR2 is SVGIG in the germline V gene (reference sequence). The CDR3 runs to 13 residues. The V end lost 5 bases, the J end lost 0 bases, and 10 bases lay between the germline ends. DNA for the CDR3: TGTGCCTGGGCCAGGTTACCTAACTATGGCTACACCTTC. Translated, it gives CAWARLPNYGYTF.

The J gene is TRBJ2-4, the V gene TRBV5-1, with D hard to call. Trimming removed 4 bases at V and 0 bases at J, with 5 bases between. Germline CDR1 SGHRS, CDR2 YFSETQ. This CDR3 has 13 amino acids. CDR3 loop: CASSPTAKNIQYF. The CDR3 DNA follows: TGCGCCAGCAGCCCTACAGCCAAAAACATTCAGTACTTC.

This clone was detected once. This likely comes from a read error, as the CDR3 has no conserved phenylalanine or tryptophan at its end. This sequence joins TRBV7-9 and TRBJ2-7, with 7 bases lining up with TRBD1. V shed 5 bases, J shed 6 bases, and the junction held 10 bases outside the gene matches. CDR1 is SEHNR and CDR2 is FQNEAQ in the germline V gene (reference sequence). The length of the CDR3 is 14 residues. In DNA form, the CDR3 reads TGTGCCAGCAGCCAAGACAGGGCCGGGACCGAGCAGTACCTC. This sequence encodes CASSQDRAGTEQYL.

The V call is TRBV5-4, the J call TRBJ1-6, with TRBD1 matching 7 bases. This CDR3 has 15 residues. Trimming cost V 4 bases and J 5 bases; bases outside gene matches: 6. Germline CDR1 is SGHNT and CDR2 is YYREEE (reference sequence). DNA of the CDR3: TGTGCCAGCAGCAAGACAGGGAGCCATAATTCACCCCTCCACTTT. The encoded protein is CASSKTGSHNSPLHF.

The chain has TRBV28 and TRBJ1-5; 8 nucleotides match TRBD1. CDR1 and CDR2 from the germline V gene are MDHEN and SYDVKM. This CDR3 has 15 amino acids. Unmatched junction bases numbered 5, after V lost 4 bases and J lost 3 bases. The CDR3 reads CASSSTGATNQPQHF. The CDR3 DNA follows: TGTGCCAGCAGTTCGACAGGGGCCACCAATCAGCCCCAGCATTTT.

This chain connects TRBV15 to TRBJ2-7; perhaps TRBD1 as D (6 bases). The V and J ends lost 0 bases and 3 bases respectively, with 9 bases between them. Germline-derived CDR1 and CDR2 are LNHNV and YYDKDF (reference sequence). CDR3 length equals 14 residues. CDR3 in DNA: TGTGCCACCAGCAGAGACCCAGGGGTCTACGAGCAGTACTTC. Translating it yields CATSRDPGVYEQYF.

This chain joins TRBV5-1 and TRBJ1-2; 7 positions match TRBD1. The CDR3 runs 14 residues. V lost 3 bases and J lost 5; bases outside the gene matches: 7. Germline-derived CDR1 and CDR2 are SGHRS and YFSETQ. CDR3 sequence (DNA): TGCGCCAGCAGCTCCGGGACAGAAGGTTATGGCTACACCTTC. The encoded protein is CASSSGTEGYGYTF.

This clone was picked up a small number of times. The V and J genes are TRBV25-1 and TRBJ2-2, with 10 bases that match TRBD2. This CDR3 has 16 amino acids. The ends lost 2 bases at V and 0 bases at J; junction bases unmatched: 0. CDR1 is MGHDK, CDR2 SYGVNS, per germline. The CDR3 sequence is CASSELAGANTGELFF. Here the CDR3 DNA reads TGTGCCAGCAGTGAACTAGCGGGAGCGAACACCGGGGAGCTGTTTTTT.

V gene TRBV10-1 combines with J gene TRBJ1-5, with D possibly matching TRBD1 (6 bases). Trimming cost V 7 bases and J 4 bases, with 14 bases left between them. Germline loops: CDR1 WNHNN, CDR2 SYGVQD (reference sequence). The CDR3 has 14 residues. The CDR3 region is CASIRTALNQPQHF. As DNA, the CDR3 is TGCGCCAGCATCAGGACAGCCCTTAATCAGCCCCAGCATTTT.

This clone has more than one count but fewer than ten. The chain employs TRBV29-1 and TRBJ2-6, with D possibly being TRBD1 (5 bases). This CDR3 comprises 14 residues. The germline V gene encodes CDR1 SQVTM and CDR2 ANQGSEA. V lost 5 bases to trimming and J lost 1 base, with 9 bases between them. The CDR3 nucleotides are TGCAGCGTTCGGCGGACATCTGGGGCCAACGTCCTGACTTTC. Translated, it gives CSVRRTSGANVLTF.